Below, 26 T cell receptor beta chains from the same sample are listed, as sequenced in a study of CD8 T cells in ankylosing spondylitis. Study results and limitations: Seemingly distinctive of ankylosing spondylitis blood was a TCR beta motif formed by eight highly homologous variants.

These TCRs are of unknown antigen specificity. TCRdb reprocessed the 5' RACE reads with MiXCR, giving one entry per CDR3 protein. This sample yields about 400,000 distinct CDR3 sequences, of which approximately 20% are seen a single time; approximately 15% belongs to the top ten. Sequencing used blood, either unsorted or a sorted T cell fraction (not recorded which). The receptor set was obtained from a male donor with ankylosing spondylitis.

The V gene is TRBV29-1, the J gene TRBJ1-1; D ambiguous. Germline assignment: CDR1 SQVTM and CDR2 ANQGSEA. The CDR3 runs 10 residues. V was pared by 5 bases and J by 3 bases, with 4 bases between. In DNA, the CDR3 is TGCAGCGTTCACGACACTGAAGCTTTCTTT. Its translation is CSVHDTEAFF.

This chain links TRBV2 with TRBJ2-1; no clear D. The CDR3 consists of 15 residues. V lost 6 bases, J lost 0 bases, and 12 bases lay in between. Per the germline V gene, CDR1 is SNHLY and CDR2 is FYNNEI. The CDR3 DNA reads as TGTGCCAGCAGGTCGAGTGAAGGCTCCTACAATGAGCAGTTCTTC. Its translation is CASRSSEGSYNEQFF.

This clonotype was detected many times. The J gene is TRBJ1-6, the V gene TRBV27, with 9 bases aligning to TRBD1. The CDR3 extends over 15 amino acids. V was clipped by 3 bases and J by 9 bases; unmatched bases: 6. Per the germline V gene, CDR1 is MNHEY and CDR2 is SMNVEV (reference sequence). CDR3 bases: TGTGCCAGCAGTTTTTCGGGACAGGGCTCTTCACCCCTCCACTTT. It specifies CASSFSGQGSSPLHF.

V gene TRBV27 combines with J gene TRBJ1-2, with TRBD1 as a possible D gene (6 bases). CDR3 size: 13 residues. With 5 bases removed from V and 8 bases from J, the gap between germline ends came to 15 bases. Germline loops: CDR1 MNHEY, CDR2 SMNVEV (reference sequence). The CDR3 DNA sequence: TGTGCCAGCAGTCCAAATCACAGGGTGGGCTACACCTTC. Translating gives CASSPNHRVGYTF.

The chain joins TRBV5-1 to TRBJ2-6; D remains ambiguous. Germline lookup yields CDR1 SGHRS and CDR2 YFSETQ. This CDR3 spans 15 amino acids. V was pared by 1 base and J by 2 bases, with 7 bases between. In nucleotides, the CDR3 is TGCGCCAGCAGCTTGAGGAACACTGGGGCCAACGTCCTGACTTTC. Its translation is CASSLRNTGANVLTF.

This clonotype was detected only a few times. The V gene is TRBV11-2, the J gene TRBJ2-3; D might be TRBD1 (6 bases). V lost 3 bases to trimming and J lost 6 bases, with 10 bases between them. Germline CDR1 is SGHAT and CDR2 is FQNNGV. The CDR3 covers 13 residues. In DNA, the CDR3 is TGTGCCAGCAGCTTCCCAGGGGTGGATACGCAGTATTTT. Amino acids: CASSFPGVDTQYF.

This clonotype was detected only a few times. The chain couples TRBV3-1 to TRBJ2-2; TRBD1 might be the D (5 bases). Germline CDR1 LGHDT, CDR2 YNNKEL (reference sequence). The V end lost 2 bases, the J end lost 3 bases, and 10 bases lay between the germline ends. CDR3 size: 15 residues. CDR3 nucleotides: TGTGCCAGCAGCCAAAACCAGGGTGACACCGGGGAGCTGTTTTTT. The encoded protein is CASSQNQGDTGELFF.

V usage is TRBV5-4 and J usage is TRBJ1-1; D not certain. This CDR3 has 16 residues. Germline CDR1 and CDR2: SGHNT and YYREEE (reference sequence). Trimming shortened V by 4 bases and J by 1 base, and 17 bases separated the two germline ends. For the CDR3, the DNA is TGTGCCAGCAGCCCGGCTGGGCAGCTCCGGAACACTGAAGCTTTCTTT. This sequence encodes CASSPAGQLRNTEAFF.

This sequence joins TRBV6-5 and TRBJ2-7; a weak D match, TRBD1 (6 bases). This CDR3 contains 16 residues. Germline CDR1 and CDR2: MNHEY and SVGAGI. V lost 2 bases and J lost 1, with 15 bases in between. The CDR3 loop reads CASSYPDSSTSYEQYF. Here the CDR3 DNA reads TGTGCCAGCAGTTACCCGGACAGTTCAACGTCCTACGAGCAGTACTTC.

As DNA, the CDR3 is TGCGCCAGCAGCTTGGCCGAGCTGCTGGGCACAGATACGCAGTATTTT. It translates to CASSLAELLGTDTQYF. This chain uses TRBV5-1 with TRBJ2-3; D gene unclear. The CDR3 spans 16 residues. V was clipped by 0 bases and J by 1 base, with 12 bases between them. Germline CDR1 reads SGHRS; CDR2 reads YFSETQ.

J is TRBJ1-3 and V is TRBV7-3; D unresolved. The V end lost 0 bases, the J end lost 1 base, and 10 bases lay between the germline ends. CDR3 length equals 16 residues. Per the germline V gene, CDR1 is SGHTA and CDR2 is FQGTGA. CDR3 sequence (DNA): TGTGCCAGCAGCTTAACCGACACCGTATCTGGAAACACCATATATTTT. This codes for CASSLTDTVSGNTIYF.

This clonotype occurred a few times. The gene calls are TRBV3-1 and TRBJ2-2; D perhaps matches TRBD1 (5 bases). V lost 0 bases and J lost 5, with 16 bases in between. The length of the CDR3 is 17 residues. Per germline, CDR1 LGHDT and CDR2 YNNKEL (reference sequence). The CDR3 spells CASSQDFQGVGTGELFF. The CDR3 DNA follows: TGTGCCAGCAGCCAAGATTTCCAAGGGGTTGGGACCGGGGAGCTGTTTTTT.

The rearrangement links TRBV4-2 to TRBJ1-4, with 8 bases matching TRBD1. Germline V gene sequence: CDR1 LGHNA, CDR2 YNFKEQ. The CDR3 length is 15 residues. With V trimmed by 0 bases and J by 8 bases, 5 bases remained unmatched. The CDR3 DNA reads TGTGCCAGCAGCCAAGACAGGGGGCAGGAAGAAAAACTGTTTTTT. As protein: CASSQDRGQEEKLFF.

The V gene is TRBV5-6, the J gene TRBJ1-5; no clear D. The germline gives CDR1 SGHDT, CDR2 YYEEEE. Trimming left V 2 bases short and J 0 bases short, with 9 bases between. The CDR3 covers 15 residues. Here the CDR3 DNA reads TGTGCCAGCAGCTTTCGAGAATATAGCAATCAGCCCCAGCATTTT. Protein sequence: CASSFREYSNQPQHF.

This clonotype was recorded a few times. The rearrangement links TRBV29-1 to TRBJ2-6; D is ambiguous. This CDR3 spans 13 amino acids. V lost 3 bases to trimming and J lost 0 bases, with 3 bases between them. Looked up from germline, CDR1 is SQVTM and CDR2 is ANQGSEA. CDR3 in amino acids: CSVDRSGANVLTF. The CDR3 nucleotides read TGCAGCGTTGACCGCTCTGGGGCCAACGTCCTGACTTTC.

As DNA, the CDR3 is TGTGCCAGCAGTTTCAGCGAGGGAGCCTACGAGCAGTACTTC. It specifies CASSFSEGAYEQYF. The chain combines TRBV12-3 or TRBV12-4 with TRBJ2-7; tentatively, D is TRBD2 (5 bases). The germline V and J ends were trimmed by 3 bases and 2 bases, with 11 bases remaining between them. The CDR3 totals 14 residues.

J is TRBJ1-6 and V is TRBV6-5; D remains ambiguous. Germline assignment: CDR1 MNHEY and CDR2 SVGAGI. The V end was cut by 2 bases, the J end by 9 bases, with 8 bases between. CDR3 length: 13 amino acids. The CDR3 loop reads CASSYSGSSPLHF. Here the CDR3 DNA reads TGTGCCAGCAGTTACAGCGGCTCTTCACCCCTCCACTTT.

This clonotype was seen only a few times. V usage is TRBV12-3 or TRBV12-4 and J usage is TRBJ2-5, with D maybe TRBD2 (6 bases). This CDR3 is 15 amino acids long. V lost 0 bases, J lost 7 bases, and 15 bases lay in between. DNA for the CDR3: TGTGCCAGCAGTTTAGCGGGGACGGGGCGGGGGACCCAGTACTTC. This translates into CASSLAGTGRGTQYF.

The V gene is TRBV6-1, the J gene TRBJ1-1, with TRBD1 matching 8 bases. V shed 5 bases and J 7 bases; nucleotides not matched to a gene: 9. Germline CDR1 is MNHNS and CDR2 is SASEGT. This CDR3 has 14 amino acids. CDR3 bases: TGTGCCAGCAGTCGTAGACAGGGGCGGAGTGAAGCTTTCTTT. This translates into CASSRRQGRSEAFF.

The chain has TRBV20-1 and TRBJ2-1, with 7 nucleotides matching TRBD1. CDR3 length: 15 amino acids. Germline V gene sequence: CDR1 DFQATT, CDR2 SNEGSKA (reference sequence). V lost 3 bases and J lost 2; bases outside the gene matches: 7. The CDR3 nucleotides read TGCAGTGCTAGTTACAGGGGCGCTACCTACAATGAGCAGTTCTTC. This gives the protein CSASYRGATYNEQFF.

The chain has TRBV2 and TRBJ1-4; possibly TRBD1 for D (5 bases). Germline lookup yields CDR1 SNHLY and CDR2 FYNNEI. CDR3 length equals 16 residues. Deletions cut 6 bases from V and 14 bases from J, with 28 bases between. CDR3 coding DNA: TGTGCCAGCAGGACCGGATTGGAGGCAGGGAAGGCCCAGCTGTTTTTT. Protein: CASRTGLEAGKAQLFF.

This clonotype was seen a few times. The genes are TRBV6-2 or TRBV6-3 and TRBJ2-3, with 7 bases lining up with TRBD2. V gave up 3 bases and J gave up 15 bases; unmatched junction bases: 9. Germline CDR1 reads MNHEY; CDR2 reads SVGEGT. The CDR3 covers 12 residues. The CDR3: CASSYPAGVFYF. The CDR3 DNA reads TGTGCCAGCAGTTATCCGGCGGGAGTTTTTTATTTT.

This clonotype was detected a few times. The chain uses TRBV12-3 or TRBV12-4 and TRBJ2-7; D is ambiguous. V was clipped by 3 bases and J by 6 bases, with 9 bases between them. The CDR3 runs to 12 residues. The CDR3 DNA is TGTGCCAGCAGTTTCACTCCCCCCGAGCAGTACTTC. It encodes CASSFTPPEQYF.

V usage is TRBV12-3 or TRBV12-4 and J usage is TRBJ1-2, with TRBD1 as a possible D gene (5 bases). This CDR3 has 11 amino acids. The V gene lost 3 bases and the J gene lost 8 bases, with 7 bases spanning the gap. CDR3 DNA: TGTGCCAGCAGTTTTGGGGGAGGCTACACCTTC. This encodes CASSFGGGYTF.

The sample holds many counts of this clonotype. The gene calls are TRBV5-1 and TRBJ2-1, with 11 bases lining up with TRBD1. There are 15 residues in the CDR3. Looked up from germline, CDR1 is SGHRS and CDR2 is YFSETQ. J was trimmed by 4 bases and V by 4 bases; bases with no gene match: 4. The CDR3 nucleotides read TGCGCCAGCAGCGCTGGGACAGGGGGATACAATGAGCAGTTCTTC. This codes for CASSAGTGGYNEQFF.

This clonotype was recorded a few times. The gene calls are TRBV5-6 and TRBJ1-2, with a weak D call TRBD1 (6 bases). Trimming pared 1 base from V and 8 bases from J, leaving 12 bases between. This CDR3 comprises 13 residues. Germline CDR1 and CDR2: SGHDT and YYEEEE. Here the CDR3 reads CASSLIEGEGYTF. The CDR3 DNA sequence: TGTGCCAGCAGCTTGATCGAGGGGGAAGGCTACACCTTC.